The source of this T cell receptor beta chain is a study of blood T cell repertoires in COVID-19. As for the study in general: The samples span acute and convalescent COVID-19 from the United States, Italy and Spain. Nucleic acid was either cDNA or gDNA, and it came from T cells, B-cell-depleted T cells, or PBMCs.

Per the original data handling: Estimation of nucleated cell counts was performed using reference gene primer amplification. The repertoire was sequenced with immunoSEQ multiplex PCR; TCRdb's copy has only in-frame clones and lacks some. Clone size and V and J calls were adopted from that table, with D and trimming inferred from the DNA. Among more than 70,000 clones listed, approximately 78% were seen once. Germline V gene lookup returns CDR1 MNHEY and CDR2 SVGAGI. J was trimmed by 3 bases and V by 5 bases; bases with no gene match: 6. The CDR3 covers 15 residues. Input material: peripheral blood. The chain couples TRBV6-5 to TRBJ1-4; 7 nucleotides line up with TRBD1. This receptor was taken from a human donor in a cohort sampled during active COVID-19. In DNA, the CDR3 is TGTGCCAGCAGTCGCTACAGGGGCGCTAATGAAAAACTGTTTTTT. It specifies CASSRYRGANEKLFF.